This record looks at one T cell receptor beta chain sequence and its context. Antigen specificity is unknown. A much larger clone sits a single nucleotide away, making a read error possible. This entry is derived from a study of post-analysis software for immune sequencing data. Study at large: The disease courses spanned relapsing-remitting, secondary progressive and progressive-relapsing forms of multiple sclerosis. Study-level points and caveats: By F measure, samples from a shared preparation batch strongly co-clustered. Several TRBV segments, TRBV5-6, TRBV5-1 and TRBV20-1 among them, were found more frequent in patients than controls. A significant reduction in normalized Chao1 diversity was observed in multiple sclerosis patients versus controls.

The germline V gene has CDR1 MDHEN and CDR2 SYDVKM. CDR3 size: 13 residues. Trimming pared 3 bases from V and 7 bases from J, leaving 13 bases between. Incorporated into the TCR beta cDNA libraries were unique molecular identifiers, which served to reduce PCR and sequencing biases. The T cell input of about 1 to 10 million gave hundreds of thousands of cDNA molecules. Each CDR3 protein gets one entry after TCRdb re-called the PCR reads with MiXCR. The table includes hundreds of thousands of distinct CDR3 sequences, 36% detected once. The origin of this receptor is a girl aged 10 to 17 with multiple sclerosis. V is TRBV28 and J is TRBJ2-7, with D tentatively TRBD2 (6 bases). Sequences were obtained from blood. CDR3 DNA sequence: TGTGCCAGCAGTTTGACACGGGAGTGGGAGCAGTACTTC. Its translation: CASSLTREWEQYF. The full variable domain, its missing parts supplied by reference TRBV28 and TRBJ2-7, is DVKVTQSSRYLVKRTGEKVFLECVQDMDHENMFWYRQDPGLGLRLIYFSYDVKMKEKGDIPEGYSVSREKKERFSLILESASTNQTSMYLCASSLTREWEQYFGPGTRLTVT.